The T cell receptor beta chain under discussion was sequenced for a study of T cells in Graves' hyperthyroidism and ophthalmopathy. Across the whole study: Pretreatment peripheral blood was obtained at initial diagnosis. General study findings and limits: Researchers found most expanded thyroid clonotypes above 0.001 in blood as well. A model of 13 V-J features distinguished ophthalmopathy from stable hyperthyroidism.

With 0 bases removed from V and 6 bases from J, the gap between germline ends came to 10 bases. The CDR3 is 13 amino acids. Germline V gene data show CDR1 as DFQATT and CDR2 as SNEGSKA (reference sequence). TCR beta CDR3 sequences were amplified from RNA transcripts. The HTBI set primed first-round TCR CDR3 RT-PCR. TCRdb processed the multiplex PCR reads anew with MiXCR; each CDR3 protein has one entry. The sample yields 300,000 to 450,000 distinct CDR3 sequences, more than 12% seen once. Clinical symptoms, serum thyroxine and TRAb, thyroid ultrasound and orbital computed tomography were used for the diagnoses. Of note for this clonotype: Its cognate antigen is unknown.

The V and J genes are TRBV20-1 and TRBJ2-3; D unclear. This receptor was taken from a woman aged 25 to 39 with Graves' hyperthyroidism. The sequenced sample consisted of blood. The CDR3 DNA is TGCAGTGCTAGAGATCCCACTACGGATACGCAGTATTTT. This translates into CSARDPTTDTQYF.